The present T cell receptor beta chain was sequenced within a study of T and B cells in COVID-19 patients. In the study overall: COVID-19 patients gave peripheral blood either during active infection or after recovery. Of over 18 active-infection patients, 12 were critically ill with mechanical ventilation or extracorporeal membrane oxygenation. General study findings and limits: Patients with COVID-19 reportedly showed strongly skewed T cell receptor beta variable and joining gene usage.

Blood genomic DNA input for TRB amplification was about 250-550 ng. By share, this clonotype ranks as medium-sized (0.01 to 0.1%). Its cognate antigen is unknown. TRB rearrangements were amplified by multiplex PCR with BIOMED2 TRB-A/B primers. TCRdb used MiXCR to reprocess the multiplex PCR reads, holding one entry per CDR3 protein. The data show about 4,000 distinct CDR3 sequences, approximately 25% seen once. The CDR3 loop spans 15 amino acids. Germline V gives CDR1 GTSNPN, CDR2 SVGIG (reference sequence). Germline trimming cut 3 bases from V and 1 base from J; bases unmatched to any gene: 7. The specimen sequenced was blood. The TCR originated in a human donor with active COVID-19. The J gene is TRBJ1-1, the V gene TRBV30; TRBD1 matches at 8 bases. The CDR3 nucleotides read TGTGCCTGGAGCCCAAGGGGGACAGGGAACACTGAAGCTTTCTTT. It yields the protein CAWSPRGTGNTEAFF. Filled out from reference TRBV30 and TRBJ1-1, the complete variable domain reads SQTIHQWPATLVQPVGSPLSLECTVEGTSNPNLYWYRQAAGRGLQLLFYSVGIGQISSEVPQNLSASRPQDRQFILSSKKLLLSDSGFYLCAWSPRGTGNTEAFFGQGTRLTVV.